This T cell receptor (beta chain) appears in the sequencing data of a study of blood T cell repertoires in COVID-19. Across the study: Some COVID-19 samples were acute and others convalescent; all came from the United States, Italy and Spain. PBMCs, B-cell-depleted T cells, or T cells were the source of the cDNA or gDNA that made up the material.

The assay was immunoSEQ multiplex PCR, and TCRdb's table has in-frame clones only and misses some. The data contain about 170,000 clones, roughly 86% of them singletons. This clone was observed a single time. The sequenced sample consisted of peripheral blood. This sequence was found in a woman older than 75 in a cohort sampled during active or convalescent COVID-19.

CDR3 in amino acids: CASSHLLPRDWVDTQYF. CDR3 DNA: TGTGCCAGCAGCCATCTACTACCACGGGACTGGGTAGATACGCAGTATTTT. The chain couples TRBV14 to TRBJ2-3; D might be TRBD2 (6 bases). The V gene's germline CDR1 is SGHDN and CDR2 FVKESK. CDR3 length: 17 amino acids. With 3 bases removed from V and 5 bases from J, the gap between germline ends came to 21 bases. The full variable domain, in which reference TRBV14 and TRBJ2-3 provide the parts outside the CDR3, is EAGVTQFPSHSVIEKGQTVTLRCDPISGHDNLYWYRRVMGKEIKFLLHFVKESKQDESGMPNNRFLAERTGGTYSTLKVQPAELEDSGVYFCASSHLLPRDWVDTQYFGPGTRLTVL.